Listed here are 18 T cell receptor beta chains from one sample, sequenced in a study of CD8+ T cells in alopecia areata (dated by TCRdb to between 2017 and 2018). Library preparation used the immunoSEQ multiplex PCR assay. RNA was extracted from all samples and reverse transcribed into cDNA as template for TCR sequencing. The table comes from immuneACCESS by way of TCRdb, which keeps in-frame sequences with V and J called. Part of the clones is missing from these tables; in studies checked, under half for an unresolved V gene and the rest for unknown reasons. Present in this sample are 150,000 to 200,000 clones, around 54% of which were seen just once. The top ten constitute about 4.3% of the sample. The sequencing input was CD4+ T cells sorted from blood. Receptors were obtained from a human donor in good health.

The V call is TRBV9, the J call TRBJ2-3; 11 nucleotides line up with TRBD2. Germline-derived CDR1 and CDR2 are SGDLS and YYNGEE. V gave up 4 bases and J gave up 3 bases; unmatched junction bases: 7. This CDR3 is 16 amino acids long. CDR3 sequence (DNA): TGTGCCAGCAGCAGAGAGGTAGCGGGAGGGACAGATACGCAGTATTTT. Protein sequence: CASSREVAGGTDTQYF.

This clone has only one observation. This chain uses TRBV7-2 with TRBJ1-5, with a tentative D call TRBD1 (5 bases). The CDR3 has 15 residues. The V and J ends lost 3 bases and 3 bases respectively, with 12 bases between them. Germline V gene lookup returns CDR1 SGHTA and CDR2 FQGNSA. The CDR3 spells CASSFPGQFNQPQHF. The CDR3 bases are TGTGCCAGCAGCTTCCCGGGGCAATTCAATCAGCCCCAGCATTTT.

The J gene is TRBJ1-5, the V gene TRBV7-2; D ambiguous. Germline V CDR1 and CDR2: SGHTA, FQGNSA. V was cut by 5 bases and J by 5 bases, with 7 bases left in between. This CDR3 has 12 amino acids. The DNA of the CDR3 is TGTGCCAGCAGCCCCGATTATCAGCCCCAGCATTTT. This encodes CASSPDYQPQHF.

The chain links TRBV6-1 to TRBJ1-1, with D maybe TRBD1 (6 bases). The ends were cut back, 6 bases at V and 5 bases at J, with 19 bases in the middle. The CDR3 is 15 residues long. Per germline, CDR1 MNHNS and CDR2 SASEGT. CDR3 bases: TGTGCCAGCAGGAAGATGATAACAGGGAGAACTGAAGCTTTCTTT. Protein: CASRKMITGRTEAFF.

The table lists this clone with a few counts. This chain connects TRBV5-1 to TRBJ1-5, with 9 bases that match TRBD1. Germline V CDR1 and CDR2: SGHRS, YFSETQ. With 4 bases clipped from V and 6 bases from J, the junction kept 5 bases outside the gene matches. CDR3 length equals 14 residues. For the CDR3, the DNA is TGCGCCAGCAGCGTCGGGACAGGGCTTCAGCCCCAGCATTTT. Protein sequence: CASSVGTGLQPQHF.

Here the CDR3 DNA reads TGTGCCAGCAGTGAAGGGTTAGCAGGAGATACGCAGTATTTT. Translated: CASSEGLAGDTQYF. V is TRBV2 and J is TRBJ2-3, with D unresolved. V gave up 1 base and J gave up 5 bases, with 10 bases separating them. The CDR3 covers 14 residues. The germline CDR1 and CDR2 sequences are SNHLY and FYNNEI.

V and J are TRBV5-6 and TRBJ2-5; 9 nucleotides align to TRBD1. Germline CDR1 reads SGHDT; CDR2 reads YYEEEE. J lost 5 bases, V lost 4 bases, and 9 bases had no gene match. The CDR3 covers 15 residues. The CDR3 here is CASSPTGTGMETQYF. The CDR3 DNA is TGTGCCAGCAGCCCCACCGGGACAGGGATGGAGACCCAGTACTTC.

The chain couples TRBV4-1 to TRBJ2-1; TRBD2 aligns across 9 bases. After removal of 2 bases from V and 6 bases from J, the junction contained 8 bases not matched to a gene. The germline CDR1 and CDR2 sequences are MGHRA and YSYEKL. This CDR3 is built from 16 residues. Here the CDR3 reads CASSQFPSGIPNEQFF. CDR3 sequence (DNA): TGCGCCAGCAGCCAATTCCCTAGCGGGATACCCAATGAGCAGTTCTTC.

This clone was recorded a few times. The chain carries TRBV29-1 and TRBJ2-7; D perhaps matches TRBD1 (6 bases). The germline CDR1 and CDR2 sequences are SQVTM and ANQGSEA. V was clipped by 6 bases and J by 3 bases, with 18 bases between them. The CDR3 is 14 residues long. CDR3 coding DNA: TGCAGCGTCCGCGGACAGACAGGCAACTACGAGCAGTACTTC. Translated, it gives CSVRGQTGNYEQYF.

J is TRBJ1-2 and V is TRBV6-4; 9 bases match TRBD1. This CDR3 contains 15 residues. With 11 bases clipped from V and 6 bases from J, the junction kept 16 bases outside the gene matches. Germline lookup yields CDR1 MRHNA and CDR2 SNTAGT. CDR3 residues: CAGTENRGRMDGYTF. The CDR3 nucleotides read TGTGCCGGAACCGAGAACAGGGGGCGCATGGATGGCTACACCTTC.

The V and J genes are TRBV6-5 and TRBJ2-2, with D tentatively TRBD2 (5 bases). V gave up 0 bases and J gave up 2 bases, with 7 bases separating them. The CDR3 covers 15 residues. CDR1 MNHEY and CDR2 SVGAGI come from the germline V gene. CDR3 in DNA: TGTGCCAGCAGTTACTCCCGGGGAAACACCGGGGAGCTGTTTTTT. This gives the protein CASSYSRGNTGELFF.

This clone has a handful of counts. CDR3 amino acids: CASSQGSGNTIYF. The CDR3 DNA sequence: TGTGCCAGCAGCCAAGGGTCTGGAAACACCATATATTTT. The chain recombines TRBV7-9 with TRBJ1-3; D gene uncertain. The germline V gene has CDR1 SEHNR and CDR2 FQNEAQ (reference sequence). The V and J ends lost 5 bases and 1 base respectively, with 6 bases between them. The CDR3 spans 13 residues.

The rearrangement joins TRBV6-6 to TRBJ1-2; D is uncertain. V was clipped by 5 bases and J by 5 bases, with 18 bases between them. CDR3 length: 15 residues. Looked up from germline, CDR1 is MNHNY and CDR2 is SVGAGI (reference sequence). CDR3 nucleotide sequence: TGTGCCAGCAGTCTGGTGGGAGGCGCTACTTATGGCTACACCTTC. Its translation is CASSLVGGATYGYTF.

V gene TRBV6-1 combines with J gene TRBJ2-5; TRBD2 agrees at 7 bases. Germline CDR1 and CDR2: MNHNS and SASEGT. This CDR3 has 15 residues. After removal of 1 base from V and 6 bases from J, the junction contained 8 bases not matched to a gene. The CDR3 sequence: CASSEGGGGPQTQYF. The CDR3 region has the DNA TGTGCCAGCAGTGAAGGGGGGGGAGGGCCACAGACCCAGTACTTC.

This clone was detected only a few times. The genes are TRBV9 and TRBJ2-1; D is possibly TRBD2 (5 bases). V was trimmed by 2 bases and J by 1 base, leaving 13 bases between them. The CDR3 length is 16 residues. Germline CDR1 is SGDLS and CDR2 is YYNGEE. CDR3 sequence reads: CASSVGRGPSYNEQFF. The CDR3, as DNA: TGTGCCAGCAGCGTCGGCCGCGGGCCGTCCTACAATGAGCAGTTCTTC.

The genes are TRBV7-8 and TRBJ2-2; 7 nucleotides line up with TRBD1. CDR3 length: 15 amino acids. The germline V gene encodes CDR1 SGHVS and CDR2 FQNEAQ. V was clipped by 2 bases and J by 0 bases; unmatched bases: 0. CDR3 in amino acids: CASSLTGANTGELFF. The CDR3, as DNA: TGTGCCAGCAGCTTAACAGGGGCGAACACCGGGGAGCTGTTTTTT. Combining the CDR3 with reference TRBV7-8 and TRBJ2-2 gives the whole variable domain GAGVSQSPRYKVAKRGQDVALRCDPISGHVSLFWYQQALGQGPEFLTYFQNEAQLDKSGLPSDRFFAERPEGSVSTLKIQRTQQEDSAVYLCASSLTGANTGELFFGEGSRLTVL.

This chain uses TRBV7-6 with TRBJ2-3; 14 nucleotides match TRBD2. The length of the CDR3 is 17 residues. After removal of 4 bases from V and 9 bases from J, the junction contained 12 bases not matched to a gene. Germline V gives CDR1 SGHVS, CDR2 FNYEAQ. The CDR3 here is CASSSRPGTSGSPTQYF. Here the CDR3 DNA reads TGTGCCAGCAGCTCTCGCCCTGGGACTAGCGGGAGCCCCACGCAGTATTTT.

This CDR3 is CASSSTRKETQYF. CDR3 DNA: TGTGCCAGCAGCTCGACCAGGAAGGAGACCCAGTACTTC. The V gene is TRBV5-4, the J gene TRBJ2-5; D not resolved. The CDR3 length is 13 residues. V was trimmed by 3 bases and J by 5 bases, leaving 11 bases between them. CDR1 and CDR2 from the germline V gene are SGHNT and YYREEE (reference sequence).